The 16 T cell receptor beta chains listed next were all sequenced from one sample in a study of blood T cell repertoires in COVID-19 (TCRdb year 2020). Receptor amplification or capture employed the immunoSEQ multiplex PCR assay. TCRdb's version of the immuneACCESS table is confined to in-frame rearrangements and falls short of the full clone set. An unresolved V gene accounts for under half of the shortfall where checked; the remainder is of unknown origin. The sample includes some 49,000 clones, with roughly four fifths observed a single time. Less than 3% of the sample is taken by the ten largest. Sequenced: peripheral blood. These receptors were obtained from a woman aged 60 to 75 with acute or convalescent COVID-19.

DNA of the CDR3: TGTGCCAGCAGTTACACAAACTATGGCTACACCTTC. Its protein is CASSYTNYGYTF. This chain uses TRBV6-6 with TRBJ1-2; no clear D. This CDR3 comprises 12 residues. Germline V CDR1 and CDR2: MNHNY, SVGAGI (reference sequence). V dropped 2 bases and J dropped 2 bases, with 3 bases sitting between them.

The CDR3 protein is CASSLVGRVSEKLFF. The DNA of the CDR3 is TGTGCCAGCAGCTTGGTTGGCAGGGTGTCTGAAAAACTGTTTTTT. The chain links TRBV5-8 to TRBJ1-4, with a possible D match to TRBD1 (5 bases). The CDR3 covers 15 residues. Germline V gene sequence: CDR1 SGHTS, CDR2 YDEGEE. The V and J ends lost 0 bases and 7 bases respectively, with 13 bases between them.

In its sample, this clone was seen a few times. The chain couples TRBV7-8 to TRBJ2-1; TRBD1 matches at 7 bases. This CDR3 contains 15 residues. J gave up 3 bases and V 5 bases, and 7 bases lay outside the gene matches. The germline V gene has CDR1 SGHVS and CDR2 FQNEAQ. DNA for the CDR3: TGTGCCAGCAGCCAAGCCGGGACAGTCTACAATGAGCAGTTCTTC. It encodes CASSQAGTVYNEQFF. The full variable domain, completed using reference TRBV7-8 and TRBJ2-1, is GAGVSQSPRYKVAKRGQDVALRCDPISGHVSLFWYQQALGQGPEFLTYFQNEAQLDKSGLPSDRFFAERPEGSVSTLKIQRTQQEDSAVYLCASSQAGTVYNEQFFGPGTRLTVL.

V gene TRBV28 combines with J gene TRBJ1-5; D possibly corresponds to TRBD1 (6 bases). CDR1 and CDR2 (germline): MDHEN, SYDVKM. Trimming shortened V by 5 bases and J by 2 bases, and 13 bases separated the two germline ends. The CDR3 is 15 amino acids. The CDR3 DNA sequence: TGTGCCAGCAGTCCCGACAGGTTGGGCAATCAGCCCCAGCATTTT. Protein sequence: CASSPDRLGNQPQHF.

The J gene is TRBJ2-7, the V gene TRBV9; D is perhaps TRBD1 (5 bases). Between the trimmed V and J ends, which lost 0 bases and 2 bases, there was a span of 12 bases. Per the germline V gene, CDR1 is SGDLS and CDR2 is YYNGEE. The CDR3 has 15 amino acids. CDR3 in DNA: TGTGCCAGCAGCGTAGAGCCAGGGTCTGCCTACGAGCAGTACTTC. The encoded protein is CASSVEPGSAYEQYF.

The V gene is TRBV5-1, the J gene TRBJ1-2; TRBD1 matches 8 bases. This CDR3 is built from 14 residues. CDR1 is SGHRS and CDR2 is YFSETQ in the germline V gene. After removal of 0 bases from V and 7 bases from J, the junction contained 5 bases not matched to a gene. The CDR3 loop is CASSLVQGAGGYTF. CDR3 in DNA: TGCGCCAGCAGCTTGGTGCAGGGGGCTGGTGGCTACACCTTC.

This rearrangement joins TRBV18 to TRBJ1-3; 9 bases map to TRBD1. Germline trimming cut 5 bases from V and 2 bases from J; bases unmatched to any gene: 7. The CDR3 runs to 16 residues. Germline CDR1 reads KGHSH; CDR2 reads LQKENI. The CDR3 protein is CASSSDRDRAGNTIYF. The CDR3 DNA follows: TGTGCCAGCTCATCCGACCGGGACAGGGCTGGAAACACCATATATTTT.

The DNA of the CDR3 is TGCAGTGCTCTAAAAGGAGACGAGCAGTACTTC. This encodes CSALKGDEQYF. This chain links TRBV20-1 with TRBJ2-7; the D is unclear. Germline V gene lookup returns CDR1 DFQATT and CDR2 SNEGSKA (reference sequence). The CDR3 is 11 residues long. The V end lost 5 bases, the J end lost 5 bases, and 10 bases lay between the germline ends.

CDR3 protein: CASSLNGQVTNYGYTF. Written as DNA, the CDR3 is TGCGCCAGCAGCTTGAATGGACAGGTGACTAACTATGGCTACACCTTC. The chain uses TRBV5-1 and TRBJ1-2; 7 bases line up with TRBD1. The germline gives CDR1 SGHRS, CDR2 YFSETQ. This CDR3 region has 16 residues. Losses at the gene ends were 1 base for V and 0 bases for J; bases not matched to a gene: 6.

In the case of this clone: This same CDR3 is encoded by further DNA sequences in the sample. The CDR3 DNA is TGTGCCAGCAGTACATACACAGATACGCAGTATTTT. Translating it yields CASSTYTDTQYF. The chain employs TRBV7-2 and TRBJ2-3; D unresolved. This CDR3 has 12 amino acids. Germline V lookup: CDR1 SGHTA, CDR2 FQGNSA. Trimming took off 6 bases at V and 2 bases at J, with 6 bases between the two ends.

This clone was seen once. V is TRBV19 and J is TRBJ2-5; D possibly corresponds to TRBD2 (6 bases). CDR3 length: 14 residues. Germline CDR1 reads LNHDA; CDR2 reads SQIVND (reference sequence). The ends were cut back, 7 bases at V and 4 bases at J, with 16 bases in the middle. CDR3 nucleotide sequence: TGTGCCAGTACCGCCTACGGGGGTGGAGAGACCCAGTACTTC. Its translation: CASTAYGGGETQYF.

The chain has TRBV5-5 and TRBJ1-2; 10 nucleotides align to TRBD1. V was clipped by 4 bases and J by 8 bases; unmatched bases: 14. This CDR3 comprises 16 residues. CDR1 SGHKS and CDR2 YYEKEE come from the germline V gene (reference sequence). The CDR3 nucleotides are TGTGCCAGCAGCGCCGGGACAGGGGAACCACTATGGGGCTACACCTTC. Its protein is CASSAGTGEPLWGYTF.

The V gene is TRBV27, the J gene TRBJ1-6; a possible D gene is TRBD1 (6 bases). In germline, CDR1 is MNHEY, CDR2 SMNVEV (reference sequence). This CDR3 contains 14 residues. The germline V and J ends were trimmed by 6 bases and 6 bases, with 12 bases remaining between them. The CDR3 loop reads CASRAWDINSPLHF. In DNA form, the CDR3 reads TGTGCCAGCAGGGCCTGGGACATTAATTCACCCCTCCACTTT.

CDR3 amino acids: CASSEISNTIYF. The CDR3 nucleotides are TGTGCCAGCAGTGAAATCTCAAACACCATATATTTT. The chain combines TRBV6-1 with TRBJ1-3, with no clear D. V lost 2 bases, J lost 6 bases, and 5 bases lay in between. CDR1 is MNHNS, CDR2 SASEGT, per germline. The CDR3 runs to 12 residues.

The chain combines TRBV30 with TRBJ1-2; 9 bases are a match to TRBD1. V gave up 1 base and J gave up 8 bases; unmatched junction bases: 5. Germline V gene sequence: CDR1 GTSNPN, CDR2 SVGIG (reference sequence). The CDR3 is 13 amino acids. CDR3 nucleotides: TGTGCCTGGAGTGCCACAGGGGGCCTAGGCTACACCTTC. Translated, it gives CAWSATGGLGYTF.

This chain connects TRBV28 to TRBJ1-2; tentative D call: TRBD1 (6 bases). Trimming left V 6 bases short and J 5 bases short, with 13 bases between. The CDR3 is made up of 13 amino acids. Germline lookup yields CDR1 MDHEN and CDR2 SYDVKM. In DNA, the CDR3 is TGTGCCAGCAGCCCCCAGGGGCGATATGGCTACACCTTC. Amino acids: CASSPQGRYGYTF.